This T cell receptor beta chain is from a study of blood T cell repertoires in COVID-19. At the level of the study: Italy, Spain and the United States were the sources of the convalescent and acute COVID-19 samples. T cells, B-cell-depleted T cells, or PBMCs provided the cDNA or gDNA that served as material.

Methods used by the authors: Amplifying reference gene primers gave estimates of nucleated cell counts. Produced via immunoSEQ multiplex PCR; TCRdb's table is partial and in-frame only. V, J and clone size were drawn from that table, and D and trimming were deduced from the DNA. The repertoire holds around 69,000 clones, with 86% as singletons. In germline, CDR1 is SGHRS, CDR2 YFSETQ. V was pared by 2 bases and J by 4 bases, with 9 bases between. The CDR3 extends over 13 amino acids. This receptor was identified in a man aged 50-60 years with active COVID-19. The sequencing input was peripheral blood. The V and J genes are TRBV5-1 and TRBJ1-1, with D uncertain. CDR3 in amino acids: CASSLTSFTEAFF. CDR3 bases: TGCGCCAGCAGCTTAACATCCTTCACTGAAGCTTTCTTT.